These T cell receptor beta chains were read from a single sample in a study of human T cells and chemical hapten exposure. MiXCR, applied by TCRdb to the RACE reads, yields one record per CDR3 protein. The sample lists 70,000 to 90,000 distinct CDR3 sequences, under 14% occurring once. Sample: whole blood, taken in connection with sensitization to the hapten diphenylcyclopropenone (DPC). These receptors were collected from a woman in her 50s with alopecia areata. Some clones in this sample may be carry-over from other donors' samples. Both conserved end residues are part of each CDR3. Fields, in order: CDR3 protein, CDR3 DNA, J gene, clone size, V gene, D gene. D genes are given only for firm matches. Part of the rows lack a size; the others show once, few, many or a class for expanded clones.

CDR3: CASSPRERRGAGVNEQFF; DNA: TGTGCCAGCTCACCACGAGAGCGGCGGGGCGCAGGGGTCAATGAGCAGTTCTTC; J: TRBJ2-1; size: -; V: TRBV18; D: -
CDR3: CASSHRYEQFF; DNA: TGTGCCAGCAGCCACAGGTATGAGCAGTTCTTC; J: TRBJ2-1; size: -; V: TRBV3-1; D: -
CDR3: CASRGTSGSPYEQYF; DNA: TGTGCCAGCAGGGGGACTAGCGGGAGCCCCTACGAGCAGTACTTC; J: TRBJ2-7; size: -; V: TRBV6-6; D: TRBD2
CDR3: CASSPPDRGRGEQYF; DNA: TGTGCCAGCAGCCCCCCGGACAGGGGGAGGGGCGAGCAGTACTTC; J: TRBJ2-7; size: -; V: TRBV7-2; D: TRBD1
CDR3: CASSPGYSVDTQYF; DNA: TGTGCCAGCTCACCAGGGTACTCAGTAGATACGCAGTATTTT; J: TRBJ2-3; size: -; V: TRBV18; D: -
CDR3: CASSPWTSGSNEQFF; DNA: TGTGCCAGCAGTCCCTGGACTAGCGGGAGCAATGAGCAGTTCTTC; J: TRBJ2-1; size: few; V: TRBV6-2/TRBV6-3; D: TRBD2
CDR3: CASSLAGGITDTQYF; DNA: TGCGCCAGCAGCTTGGCTGGGGGAATCACAGATACGCAGTATTTT; J: TRBJ2-3; size: -; V: TRBV5-1; D: -
CDR3: CAWTSGRTYNEQFF; DNA: TGTGCCTGGACTAGCGGGAGGACCTACAATGAGCAGTTCTTC; J: TRBJ2-1; size: -; V: TRBV30; D: TRBD2
CDR3: CASSLAGQVEYF; DNA: TGTGCCAGCAGCTTAGCAGGACAAGTTGAGTATTTT; J: TRBJ2-3; size: few; V: TRBV7-2; D: -
CDR3: CASERRAIPNEQFF; DNA: TGCGCCAGCGAGCGGAGGGCCATTCCGAATGAGCAGTTCTTC; J: TRBJ2-1; size: many; V: TRBV4-1; D: -
CDR3: CASSAQGYEQYF; DNA: TGTGCCAGCAGCGCACAGGGGTACGAGCAGTACTTC; J: TRBJ2-7; size: many; V: TRBV7-9; D: TRBD1
CDR3: CATKASGRGTEAFF; DNA: TGTGCCACCAAGGCTTCAGGGAGAGGAACTGAAGCTTTCTTT; J: TRBJ1-1; size: many; V: TRBV24-1; D: -
CDR3: CASRAQAGELFF; DNA: TGTGCCAGCAGGGCGCAGGCCGGGGAGCTGTTTTTT; J: TRBJ2-2; size: many; V: TRBV5-8; D: -
CDR3: CASSLGRATYEQYF; DNA: TGTGCCAGCAGTTTAGGCAGGGCGACCTACGAGCAGTACTTC; J: TRBJ2-7; size: many; V: TRBV12-3/TRBV12-4; D: -
CDR3: CASSSAPPDTKAFF; DNA: TGTGCCAGCAGCTCGGCTCCTCCCGACACTAAAGCTTTCTTT; J: TRBJ1-1; size: -; V: TRBV7-2; D: -
CDR3: CASSPDSGRVEQFF; DNA: TGTGCCAGCAGCCCCGATAGCGGGAGGGTTGAGCAGTTCTTC; J: TRBJ2-1; size: few; V: TRBV4-2; D: TRBD2
CDR3: CASSDLTTSWQFF; DNA: TGCGCCAGCAGTGACCTGACGACTAGTTGGCAGTTCTTC; J: TRBJ2-1; size: few; V: TRBV10-2; D: -
CDR3: CASSPGAQAGANVLTF; DNA: TGTGCCAGCAGCCCTGGAGCACAGGCTGGGGCCAACGTCCTGACTTTC; J: TRBJ2-6; size: -; V: TRBV5-4; D: -
CDR3: CAWSVLGLGAKNIQYF; DNA: TGTGCCTGGAGTGTACTAGGGTTGGGAGCCAAAAACATTCAGTACTTC; J: TRBJ2-4; size: -; V: TRBV30; D: -
CDR3: CASSYSWDTGELFF; DNA: TGTGCCAGCAGTTACTCGTGGGACACCGGGGAGCTGTTTTTT; J: TRBJ2-2; size: -; V: TRBV6-5; D: -
CDR3: CAISDTSVSSTDTQYF; DNA: TGTGCCATCAGCGACACTAGCGTTTCTAGCACAGATACGCAGTATTTT; J: TRBJ2-3; size: -; V: TRBV10-3; D: TRBD2
CDR3: CASSSTGQNEQFF; DNA: TGTGCCAGCAGCTCCACAGGACAAAATGAGCAGTTCTTC; J: TRBJ2-1; size: many; V: TRBV7-8; D: -
CDR3: CASSLEASGNPYNEQFF; DNA: TGTGCCAGCAGCTTAGAGGCTAGCGGGAACCCCTACAATGAGCAGTTCTTC; J: TRBJ2-1; size: many; V: TRBV7-8; D: TRBD2
CDR3: CASSSRTVAYEQYF; DNA: TGTGCCAGCAGCAGTCGGACTGTAGCCTACGAGCAGTACTTC; J: TRBJ2-7; size: few; V: TRBV11-2; D: -